This T cell receptor (beta chain) was identified in a study of T-cell memory formation after mild COVID-19. Study-level background: For the most part, TCR clusters were specific to one donor. Study outcomes and limitations: Contracting clones from day 15 to 85 showed balanced CD4/CD8; later expanders favored CD4+. CM and EM subsets held most contracting CD4+ clones; EMRA held CD8+ ones. Certain responding clones were present in pre-infection memory, suggesting participation of cross-reactive memory.

This clonotype came up a few times. Its specificity is not known. MiXCR, applied by TCRdb to the 5' RACE reads, yields one record per CDR3 protein. The sample gives fewer than 140,000 distinct CDR3 sequences, 9.5% to 15% of which show up once; approximately 30% is in the top ten. The germline gives CDR1 DFQATT, CDR2 SNEGSKA (reference sequence). V gave up 7 bases and J gave up 4 bases, with 14 bases separating them. The CDR3 loop spans 12 amino acids. This receptor was obtained from an adult woman who had mild COVID-19 (a few samples of this study predate the infection). Cell type and time point are not known. The sequencing sample was made of PBMCs or a T cell subset sorted from them (not recorded which). This chain joins TRBV20-1 and TRBJ2-7; no definite D call. CDR3 amino acids: CSGASRAYEQYF. CDR3 DNA sequence: TGCAGTGGGGCCAGTCGGGCGTACGAGCAGTACTTC.